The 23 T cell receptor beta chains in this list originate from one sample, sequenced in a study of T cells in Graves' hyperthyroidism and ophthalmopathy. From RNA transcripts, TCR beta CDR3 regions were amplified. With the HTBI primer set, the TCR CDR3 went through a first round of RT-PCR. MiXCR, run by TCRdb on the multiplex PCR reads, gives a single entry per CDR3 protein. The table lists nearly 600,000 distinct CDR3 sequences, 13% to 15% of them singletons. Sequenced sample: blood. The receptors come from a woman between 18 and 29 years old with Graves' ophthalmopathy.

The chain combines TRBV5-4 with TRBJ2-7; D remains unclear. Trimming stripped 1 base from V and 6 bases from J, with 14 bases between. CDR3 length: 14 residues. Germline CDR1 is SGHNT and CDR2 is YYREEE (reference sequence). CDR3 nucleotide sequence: TGTGCCAGCAGCTTGCAAAAGAGTTCAAGCGAGCAGTACTTC. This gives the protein CASSLQKSSSEQYF. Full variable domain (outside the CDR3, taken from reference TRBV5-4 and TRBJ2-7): ETGVTQSPTHLIKTRGQQVTLRCSSQSGHNTVSWYQQALGQGPQFIFQYYREEENGRGNFPPRFSGLQFPNYSSELNVNALELDDSALYLCASSLQKSSSEQYFGPGTRLTVT.

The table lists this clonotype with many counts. The CDR3 DNA follows: TGTGCCAGCAGTTTGGGGACAGGGGGAAGGCTAGACCCAAATGAGCAGTTCTTC. Its protein is CASSLGTGGRLDPNEQFF. The chain recombines TRBV12-3 or TRBV12-4 with TRBJ2-1; TRBD1 matches at 11 bases. V shed 3 bases, J shed 7 bases, and the junction held 14 bases outside the gene matches. This CDR3 contains 18 residues.

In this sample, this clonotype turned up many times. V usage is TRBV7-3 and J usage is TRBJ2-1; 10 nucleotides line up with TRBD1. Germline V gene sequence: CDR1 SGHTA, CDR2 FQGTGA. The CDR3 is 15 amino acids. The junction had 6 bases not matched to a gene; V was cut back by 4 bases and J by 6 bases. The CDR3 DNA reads TGTGCCAGCAGCTCTTGGACAGGGGGGTTCAATGAGCAGTTCTTC. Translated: CASSSWTGGFNEQFF.

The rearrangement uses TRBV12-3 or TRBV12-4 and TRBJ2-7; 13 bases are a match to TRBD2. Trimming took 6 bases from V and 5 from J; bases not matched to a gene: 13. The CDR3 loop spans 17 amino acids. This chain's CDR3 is CASSPSTSGRIGNEQYF. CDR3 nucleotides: TGTGCCAGCAGCCCCTCGACTAGCGGGAGGATAGGAAACGAGCAGTACTTC.

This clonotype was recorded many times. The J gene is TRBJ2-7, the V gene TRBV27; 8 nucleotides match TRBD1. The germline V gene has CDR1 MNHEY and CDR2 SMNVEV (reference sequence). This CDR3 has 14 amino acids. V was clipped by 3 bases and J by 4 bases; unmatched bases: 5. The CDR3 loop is CASSFRGQRYEQYF. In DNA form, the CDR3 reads TGTGCCAGCAGTTTCAGGGGGCAGAGGTACGAGCAGTACTTC.

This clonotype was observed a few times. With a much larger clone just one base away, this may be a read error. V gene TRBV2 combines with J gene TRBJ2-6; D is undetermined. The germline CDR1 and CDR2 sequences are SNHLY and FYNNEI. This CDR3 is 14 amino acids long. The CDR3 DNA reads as TGTGCCAGCAATCGGAACTCTGGGGTCAACGTCCTGACTTTC. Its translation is CASNRNSGVNVLTF. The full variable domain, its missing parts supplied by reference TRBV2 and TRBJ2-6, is EPEVTQTPSHQVTQMGQEVILRCVPISNHLYFYWYRQILGQKVEFLVSFYNNEISEKSEIFDDQFSVERPDGSNFTLKIRSTKLEDSAMYFCASNRNSGVNVLTFGAGSRLTVL.

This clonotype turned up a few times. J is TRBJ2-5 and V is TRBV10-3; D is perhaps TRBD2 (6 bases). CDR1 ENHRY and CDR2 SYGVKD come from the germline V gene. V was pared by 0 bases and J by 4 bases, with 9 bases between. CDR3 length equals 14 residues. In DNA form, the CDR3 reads TGTGCCATCAGTGAGTCAAATAGCGGAGAGACCCAGTACTTC. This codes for CAISESNSGETQYF.

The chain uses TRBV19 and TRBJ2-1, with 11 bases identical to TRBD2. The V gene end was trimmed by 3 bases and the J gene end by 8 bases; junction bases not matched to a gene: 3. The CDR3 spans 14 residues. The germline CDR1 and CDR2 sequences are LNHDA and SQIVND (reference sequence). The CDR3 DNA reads TGTGCCAGTAGTATTAGTAGCGGGAGGGATGAGCAGTTCTTC. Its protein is CASSISSGRDEQFF.

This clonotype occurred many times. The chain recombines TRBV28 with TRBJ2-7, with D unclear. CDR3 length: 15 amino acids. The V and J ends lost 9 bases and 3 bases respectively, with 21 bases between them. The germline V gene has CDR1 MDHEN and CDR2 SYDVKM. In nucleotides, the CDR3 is TGTGCCAGTCATCGACCGCTGACTGCCATCTACGAGCAGTACTTC. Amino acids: CASHRPLTAIYEQYF.

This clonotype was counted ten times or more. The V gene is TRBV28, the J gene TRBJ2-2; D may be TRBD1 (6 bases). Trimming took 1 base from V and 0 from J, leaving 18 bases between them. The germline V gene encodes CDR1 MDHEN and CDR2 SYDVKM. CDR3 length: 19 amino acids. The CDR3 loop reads CASSLSVIRGTSNTGELFF. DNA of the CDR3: TGTGCCAGCAGTTTATCAGTGATCCGAGGGACATCGAACACCGGGGAGCTGTTTTTT.

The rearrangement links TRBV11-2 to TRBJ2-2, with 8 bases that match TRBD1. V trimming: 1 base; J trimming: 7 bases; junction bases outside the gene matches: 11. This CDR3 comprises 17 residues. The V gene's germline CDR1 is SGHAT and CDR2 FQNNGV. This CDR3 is CASSLGRDRTLGGELFF. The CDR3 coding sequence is TGTGCCAGCAGCTTAGGGAGGGACAGGACCCTCGGCGGGGAGCTGTTTTTT.

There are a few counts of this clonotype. CDR3 in amino acids: CASSQVLAGGYEQYF. Here the CDR3 DNA reads TGCGCCAGCAGCCAAGTACTAGCGGGTGGCTACGAGCAGTACTTC. The rearrangement links TRBV4-1 to TRBJ2-7; 9 positions agree with TRBD2. The CDR3 runs to 15 residues. With 1 base clipped from V and 3 bases from J, the junction kept 4 bases outside the gene matches. CDR1 and CDR2 (germline): MGHRA, YSYEKL.

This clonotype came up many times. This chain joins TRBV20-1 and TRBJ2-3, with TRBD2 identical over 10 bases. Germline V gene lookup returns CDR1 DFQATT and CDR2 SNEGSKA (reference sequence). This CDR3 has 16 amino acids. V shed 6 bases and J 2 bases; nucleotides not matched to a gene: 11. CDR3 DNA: TGCAGTGCGATAGGGTCGACTAGCGGGCCCACAGATACGCAGTATTTT. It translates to CSAIGSTSGPTDTQYF.

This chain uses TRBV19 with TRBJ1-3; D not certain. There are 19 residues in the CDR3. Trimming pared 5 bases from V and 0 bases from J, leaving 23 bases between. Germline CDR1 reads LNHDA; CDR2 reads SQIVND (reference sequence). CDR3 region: CASSLQDLLPMISGNTIYF. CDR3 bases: TGTGCCAGTAGTCTCCAGGACCTGCTGCCGATGATCTCTGGAAACACCATATATTTT.

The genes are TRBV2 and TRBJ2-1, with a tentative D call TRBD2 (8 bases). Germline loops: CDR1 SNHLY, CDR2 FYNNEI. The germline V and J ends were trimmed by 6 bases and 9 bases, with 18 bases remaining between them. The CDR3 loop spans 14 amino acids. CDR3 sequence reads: CASRTDRAGGEQFF. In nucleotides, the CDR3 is TGTGCCAGCAGGACCGACAGGGCGGGAGGTGAGCAGTTCTTC.

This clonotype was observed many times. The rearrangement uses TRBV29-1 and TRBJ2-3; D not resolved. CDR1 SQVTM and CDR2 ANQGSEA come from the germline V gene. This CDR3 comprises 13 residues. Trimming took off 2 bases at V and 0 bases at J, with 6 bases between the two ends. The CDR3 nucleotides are TGCAGCGTTGAATCCGTTAGCACAGATACGCAGTATTTT. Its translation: CSVESVSTDTQYF.

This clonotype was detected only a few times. The CDR3 protein is CASSHPVGGRTDTQYF. In DNA form, the CDR3 reads TGTGCCAGCAGCCACCCAGTAGGGGGGAGGACAGATACGCAGTATTTT. The rearrangement uses TRBV6-2 or TRBV6-3 and TRBJ2-3, with D perhaps TRBD1 or TRBD2 (6 bases each). CDR1 MNHEY and CDR2 SVGEGT come from the germline V gene. With 6 bases removed from V and 3 bases from J, the gap between germline ends came to 19 bases. The CDR3 loop spans 16 amino acids.

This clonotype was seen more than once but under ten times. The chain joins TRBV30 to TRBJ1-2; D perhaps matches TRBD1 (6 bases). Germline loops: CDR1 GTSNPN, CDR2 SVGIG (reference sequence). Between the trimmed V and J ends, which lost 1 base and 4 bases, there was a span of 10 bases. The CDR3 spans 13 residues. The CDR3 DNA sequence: TGTGCCTGGAGTGGGGACACTTCCTATGGCTACACCTTC. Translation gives CAWSGDTSYGYTF.

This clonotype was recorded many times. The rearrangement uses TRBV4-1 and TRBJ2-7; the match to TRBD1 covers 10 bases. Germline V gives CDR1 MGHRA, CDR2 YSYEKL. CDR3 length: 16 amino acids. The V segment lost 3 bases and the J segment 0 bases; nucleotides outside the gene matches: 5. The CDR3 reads CASSQSGQGSSYEQYF. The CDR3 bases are TGCGCCAGCAGCCAGTCGGGACAGGGGAGCTCCTACGAGCAGTACTTC.

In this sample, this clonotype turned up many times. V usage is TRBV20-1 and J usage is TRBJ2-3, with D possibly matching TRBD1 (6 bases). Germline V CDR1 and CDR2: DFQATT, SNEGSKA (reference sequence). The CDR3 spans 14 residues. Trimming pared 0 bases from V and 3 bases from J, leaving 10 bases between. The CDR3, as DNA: TGCAGTGCTAGAGATCGAGGGACAACAGATACGCAGTATTTT. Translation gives CSARDRGTTDTQYF.

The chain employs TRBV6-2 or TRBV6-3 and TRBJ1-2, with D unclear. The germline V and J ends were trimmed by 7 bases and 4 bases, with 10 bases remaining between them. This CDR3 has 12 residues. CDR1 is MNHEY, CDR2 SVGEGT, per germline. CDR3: CASTEPSYGYTF. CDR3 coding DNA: TGTGCCAGCACTGAGCCCAGCTATGGCTACACCTTC.

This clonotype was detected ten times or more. The CDR3 nucleotides read TGTGCCAGCAGTTTAGATCAGGGGGCCCGCGAGCAGTACTTC. Translating it yields CASSLDQGAREQYF. The V and J genes are TRBV27 and TRBJ2-7; 8 bases line up with TRBD1. This CDR3 has 14 residues. Trimming at V came to 2 bases and at J to 6 bases, leaving 6 bases not matched to a gene. Germline assignment: CDR1 MNHEY and CDR2 SMNVEV (reference sequence).

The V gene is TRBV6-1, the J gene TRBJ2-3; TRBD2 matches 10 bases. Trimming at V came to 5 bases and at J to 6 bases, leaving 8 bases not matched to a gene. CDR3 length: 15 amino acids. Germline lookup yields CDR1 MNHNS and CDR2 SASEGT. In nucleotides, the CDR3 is TGTGCCAGCAGTTTACAGCGGGAGGGCCCCGATACGCAGTATTTT. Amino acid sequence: CASSLQREGPDTQYF.